This entry is about one T cell receptor (beta chain). The antigen is unknown. The data are from a study of blood T cells in healthy people across ages. Study results and limitations: The long-lived group displayed more naive CD4+ cells, plus higher diversity, than the aged donors did. Investigators viewed diversity estimates from one million T cells as underestimates, the study reported.

Through a sample-barcoded 5' primer and a J-beta primer mix, a second PCR was run for 7 to 11 cycles. Every molecule of cDNA carried a tag from a template-switch adaptor with 12 random nucleotides. TCRdb reprocessed the 5' RACE reads via MiXCR and lists one record per CDR3 protein. The table has approximately 780,000 distinct CDR3 sequences, under 30% seen once. The length of the CDR3 is 15 residues. With V trimmed by 5 bases and J by 7 bases, 11 bases remained unmatched. CDR1 SGHAT and CDR2 FQNNGV come from the germline V gene. These same data were also listed under a study on T cells of mothers and their children.

V usage is TRBV11-2 and J usage is TRBJ1-2; TRBD1 matches at 9 bases. Sequenced material: blood. The clonotype was recovered from a boy younger than 18 in good health. DNA for the CDR3: TGTGCCAGCAGCACCTCGGACAGGGGCCGTTCTGGCTACACCTTC. This sequence encodes CASSTSDRGRSGYTF.